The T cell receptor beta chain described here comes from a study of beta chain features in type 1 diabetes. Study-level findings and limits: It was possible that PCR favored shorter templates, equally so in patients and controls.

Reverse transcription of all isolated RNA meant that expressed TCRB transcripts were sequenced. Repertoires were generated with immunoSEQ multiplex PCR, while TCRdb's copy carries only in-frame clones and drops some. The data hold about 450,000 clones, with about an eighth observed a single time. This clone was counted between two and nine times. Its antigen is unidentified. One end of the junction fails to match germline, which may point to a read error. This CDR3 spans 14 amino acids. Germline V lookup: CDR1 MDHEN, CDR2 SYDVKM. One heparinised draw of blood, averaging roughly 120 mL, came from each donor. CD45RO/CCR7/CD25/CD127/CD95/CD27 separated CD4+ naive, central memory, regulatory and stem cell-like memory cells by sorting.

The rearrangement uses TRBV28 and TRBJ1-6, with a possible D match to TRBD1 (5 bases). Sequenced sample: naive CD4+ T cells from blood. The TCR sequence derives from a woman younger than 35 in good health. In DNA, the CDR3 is TGTGCCAGCAGTTTTCAGGGTTATATTTCACCCCTCCACTTT. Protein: CASSFQGYISPLHF.